These 31 T cell receptor beta chains came from one sample sequenced in a study of T cells in Graves' hyperthyroidism and ophthalmopathy. From RNA transcripts, TCR beta CDR3 regions were amplified. RT-PCR in the first round (using the HTBI primer set) targeted the TCR CDR3. TCRdb reanalysed the multiplex PCR reads using MiXCR and keeps one entry per CDR3 protein. The sample consists of 250,000 to 350,000 distinct CDR3 sequences, over 15% of them appearing once. Sequencing was performed on blood. These receptors were obtained from a man aged 25 to 40 with Graves' hyperthyroidism.

The chain is built from TRBV24-1 and TRBJ2-3; 8 positions match TRBD2. Germline assignment: CDR1 KGHDR and CDR2 SFDVKD. The length of the CDR3 is 16 residues. After removal of 0 bases from V and 4 bases from J, the junction contained 5 bases not matched to a gene. The CDR3 coding sequence is TGTGCCACCAGTGATTTGACGGGAGGGGGGGCAGATACGCAGTATTTT. Translating it yields CATSDLTGGGADTQYF.

This chain links TRBV5-1 with TRBJ2-2, with D uncertain. The length of the CDR3 is 13 residues. Germline V CDR1 and CDR2: SGHRS, YFSETQ. The V gene lost 1 base and the J gene lost 6 bases, with 7 bases spanning the gap. CDR3 residues: CASSLSVAGELFF. In DNA, the CDR3 is TGCGCCAGCAGCTTGTCGGTCGCCGGGGAGCTGTTTTTT.

Ten or more counts support this clonotype. This chain uses TRBV29-1 with TRBJ2-7, with 9 bases identical to TRBD1. CDR3 length equals 13 residues. The trim removed 7 bases at V and 6 bases at J, leaving 10 bases unmatched. Germline V gene data show CDR1 as SQVTM and CDR2 as ANQGSEA. This chain's CDR3 is CSARDRESREQYF. The CDR3 nucleotides are TGCAGCGCAAGGGACAGGGAGAGTCGCGAGCAGTACTTC.

This clonotype was seen repeatedly, ten times or more. The rearrangement joins TRBV2 to TRBJ2-7, with D maybe TRBD2 (6 bases). This CDR3 spans 15 amino acids. The germline V gene has CDR1 SNHLY and CDR2 FYNNEI. Trimming took 9 bases from V and 5 from J, leaving 23 bases between them. As DNA, the CDR3 is TGTGCCAGACCCCCACTAGCCGGACCCTACCACGAGCAGTACTTC. Translating it yields CARPPLAGPYHEQYF.

In this sample, this clonotype turned up a few times. V is TRBV7-9 and J is TRBJ2-7; possibly TRBD2 for D (8 bases). The V and J ends lost 5 bases and 6 bases respectively, with 20 bases between them. This CDR3 region has 15 residues. Germline-derived CDR1 and CDR2 are SEHNR and FQNEAQ (reference sequence). The CDR3 spells CASSQLTGAGGEQYF. DNA of the CDR3: TGTGCCAGCAGCCAACTAACAGGGGCGGGAGGCGAGCAGTACTTC.

This clonotype appeared many times. This chain's CDR3 is CSVDPAGAGYGYTF. For the CDR3, the DNA is TGCAGCGTTGACCCCGCAGGGGCTGGCTATGGCTACACCTTC. The chain employs TRBV29-1 and TRBJ1-2; D possibly corresponds to TRBD1 (6 bases). Trimming took off 3 bases at V and 4 bases at J, with 15 bases between the two ends. CDR3 length: 14 residues. CDR1 is SQVTM, CDR2 ANQGSEA, per germline. Looking up the rest from reference TRBV29-1 and TRBJ1-2 gives the full variable domain: SAVISQKPSRDICQRGTSLTIQCQVDSQVTMMFWYRQQPGQSLTLIATANQGSEATYESGFVIDKFPISRPNLTFSTLTVSNMSPEDSSIYLCSVDPAGAGYGYTFGSGTRLTVV.

This clonotype has a handful of counts. Being one base from a much bigger clone, this may be a read error. This chain joins TRBV2 and TRBJ2-7, with 9 bases identical to TRBD2. Germline V gives CDR1 SNHLY, CDR2 FYNNEI. V shed 4 bases and J 4 bases; nucleotides not matched to a gene: 8. This CDR3 is built from 15 residues. The CDR3 sequence: CASSGFAGGGYEQYF. The CDR3 nucleotides read TGTGCCAGCAGTGGATTTGCGGGAGGGGGATACGAGCAGTACTTC.

A word on this clonotype: A much larger clone lies one base from this, so it may be a read error. The chain employs TRBV6-1 and TRBJ1-1, with D tentatively TRBD1 (5 bases). The CDR3 is 14 residues long. Germline lookup yields CDR1 MNHNS and CDR2 SASEGT. CDR3 protein: CASRAGRLNTEASF. The CDR3 DNA sequence: TGTGCCAGCAGGGCGGGACGGTTGAACACTGAAGCTTCCTTT.

Remarks on this clonotype: As the CDR3 is not closed by the conserved phenylalanine or tryptophan, this likely results from a read error. The chain combines TRBV6-5 with TRBJ1-1; maybe TRBD1 (5 bases). Germline loops: CDR1 MNHEY, CDR2 SVGAGI. Trimming pared 2 bases from V and 3 bases from J, leaving 16 bases between. CDR3 length: 16 residues. CDR3: CASSYGGHGRDTEAFL. CDR3 bases: TGTGCCAGCAGTTACGGCGGACACGGGCGGGACACTGAAGCTTTCCTT.

This clonotype showed up many times. The gene calls are TRBV30 and TRBJ1-2; a weak D match, TRBD1 (5 bases). Trimming took 4 bases from V and 3 from J, leaving 18 bases between them. Germline loops: CDR1 GTSNPN, CDR2 SVGIG (reference sequence). The CDR3 runs to 15 residues. The CDR3 DNA follows: TGTGCCTGGATTTCATCAGGGCATCGAGACTATGGCTACACCTTC. As protein: CAWISSGHRDYGYTF.

Notes on this clonotype: A much larger clone differs from this one at a single base, so this may be a read error. No conserved phenylalanine or tryptophan ends this CDR3, so it is likely a read error. The chain couples TRBV27 to TRBJ2-1; D call uncertain. Trimming removed 5 bases at V and 4 bases at J, with 15 bases between. Per the germline V gene, CDR1 is MNHEY and CDR2 is SMNVEV (reference sequence). CDR3 size: 15 residues. The CDR3 region is CASSLLVGLYNEQFL. CDR3 DNA: TGTGCCAGCAGTCTCTTAGTGGGGTTATACAATGAGCAGTTCCTC.

In this sample, this clonotype turned up many times. The CDR3 coding sequence is TGTGCCAGCAGAACCCCCCGGGAAGGGGGAGCTGAGACCCAGTACTTC. Translated, it gives CASRTPREGGAETQYF. The gene calls are TRBV27 and TRBJ2-5; tentatively, D is TRBD1 (6 bases). This CDR3 region has 16 residues. The germline V gene has CDR1 MNHEY and CDR2 SMNVEV (reference sequence). The V end was cut by 6 bases, the J end by 5 bases, with 22 bases between.

This chain joins TRBV30 and TRBJ2-3; TRBD2 matches at 10 bases. Germline V CDR1 and CDR2: GTSNPN, SVGIG (reference sequence). V was pared by 6 bases and J by 5 bases, with 2 bases of the junction left unmatched. The CDR3 has 12 amino acids. CDR3 bases: TGTGCCTGCAGACTAGCGGGAGATACGCAGTATTTT. Protein sequence: CACRLAGDTQYF.

This clonotype was detected a few times. The chain combines TRBV12-3 or TRBV12-4 with TRBJ2-7; 7 bases are a match to TRBD1. The CDR3 has 13 residues. V was clipped by 7 bases and J by 6 bases; unmatched bases: 9. The CDR3 reads CASTPDRAGEQYF. In DNA form, the CDR3 reads TGTGCCAGCACCCCCGACAGGGCGGGCGAGCAGTACTTC.

Comments on this clonotype: A much larger clone lies a single base off, so this may be a read error. The V and J genes are TRBV12-3 or TRBV12-4 and TRBJ2-7; no clear D gene. The CDR3 covers 15 residues. Trimming took 3 bases from V and 0 from J, leaving 12 bases between them. CDR3 sequence (DNA): TGTGCCAGCAGTTTCAGTAGTCAGCTCTCCTACGAGCAGTACTTC. Translation: CASSFSSQLSYEQYF.

This clonotype was recorded many times. In DNA form, the CDR3 reads TGTGCCAGCAGCCCCCCGTTGGGGAGGGCCTACGAGCAGTACTTC. Translated: CASSPPLGRAYEQYF. The chain joins TRBV28 to TRBJ2-7; 7 positions agree with TRBD2. V shed 6 bases and J 2 bases; nucleotides not matched to a gene: 10. Looked up from germline, CDR1 is MDHEN and CDR2 is SYDVKM. CDR3 length: 15 amino acids.

The table lists this clonotype with many counts. The chain recombines TRBV6-2 or TRBV6-3 with TRBJ2-7; D gene unclear. CDR1 and CDR2 from the germline V gene are MNHEY and SVGEGT. CDR3 length: 16 amino acids. Between the trimmed V and J ends, which lost 0 bases and 2 bases, there was a span of 14 bases. The CDR3 sequence is CASSYSFQRAAYEQYF. As DNA, the CDR3 is TGTGCCAGCAGTTACTCGTTTCAACGGGCAGCCTACGAGCAGTACTTC.

The chain recombines TRBV7-2 with TRBJ1-3, with 11 bases lining up with TRBD1. CDR3 size: 16 residues. The trim removed 5 bases at V and 3 bases at J, leaving 6 bases unmatched. Germline V gene lookup returns CDR1 SGHTA and CDR2 FQGNSA. CDR3 residues: CASSVTGTGGGNTIYF. The CDR3 DNA follows: TGTGCCAGCAGCGTAACCGGGACAGGGGGTGGAAACACCATATATTTT.

This clonotype has only a few counts. The rearrangement links TRBV2 to TRBJ2-2; D may be TRBD1 (6 bases). The CDR3 has 15 residues. Germline assignment: CDR1 SNHLY and CDR2 FYNNEI. The V end was cut by 6 bases, the J end by 2 bases, with 13 bases between. The CDR3 here is CASRPDRINTGELFF. The CDR3 nucleotides read TGTGCCAGCAGACCCGACAGGATAAACACCGGGGAGCTGTTTTTT.

This clonotype was recorded once. The rearrangement links TRBV2 to TRBJ1-6; 7 bases line up with TRBD1. From germline, CDR1 is SNHLY and CDR2 FYNNEI. The trim removed 11 bases at V and 9 bases at J, leaving 10 bases unmatched. CDR3 length: 13 residues. The CDR3: CAWEGQGVSPLHF. The CDR3 DNA reads as TGTGCCTGGGAGGGGCAGGGGGTTTCACCCCTCCACTTT.

This clonotype was recorded at least ten times. CDR3 sequence (DNA): TGTGCCAGCAGACAGGGGCCTTTCGATACGCAGTATTTT. Its translation: CASRQGPFDTQYF. This sequence joins TRBV6-1 and TRBJ2-3; 7 nucleotides align to TRBD1. CDR3 length: 13 amino acids. The V and J ends lost 6 bases and 6 bases, in that order; junction bases with no gene match: 6. Germline V CDR1 and CDR2: MNHNS, SASEGT.

Note on this clonotype: This may be a read error: a much more frequent sequence differs by one nucleotide. The chain carries TRBV6-2 or TRBV6-3 and TRBJ2-7; 7 nucleotides align to TRBD1. The CDR3 spans 13 residues. The germline gives CDR1 MNHEY, CDR2 SVGEGT. In DNA, the CDR3 is TGTGCCAGCACCATACAGGGGAAGATCGAGCAGCACTTC. It encodes CASTIQGKIEQHF.

This clonotype was counted ten times or more. This chain uses TRBV12-3 or TRBV12-4 with TRBJ2-1, with TRBD1 matching over 9 bases. V shed 5 bases and J 10 bases; nucleotides not matched to a gene: 9. The CDR3 sequence is 14 residues long. The CDR3 region has the DNA TGTGCCAGCAGTCCCCAACAGGGGGCTTTGGAGCAGTTCTTC. Amino acids: CASSPQQGALEQFF.

This clonotype turned up a few times. Relative to the germline gene, one junction end is altered; a read error may explain this. The rearrangement uses TRBV3-1 and TRBJ1-6; D is undetermined. The CDR3 sequence is 13 residues long. Germline loops: CDR1 LGHDT, CDR2 YNNKEL (reference sequence). The CDR3 coding sequence is TGTGCCAACAGCCAAGATGGGAATTCACCCCTCCACTTT. Its protein is CANSQDGNSPLHF.

This clonotype has ten or more counts. The gene calls are TRBV11-2 and TRBJ2-7; D might be TRBD2 (6 bases). V lost 8 bases, J lost 5 bases, and 19 bases lay in between. CDR1 is SGHAT, CDR2 FQNNGV, per germline. There are 14 residues in the CDR3. The CDR3 protein is CASASGLKNNEQYF. The DNA of the CDR3 is TGTGCCAGCGCCTCGGGACTTAAAAATAACGAGCAGTACTTC.

This clonotype was observed many times. This chain connects TRBV5-1 to TRBJ1-2; TRBD1 matches 7 bases. Trimming removed 0 bases from V and 9 bases from J; junction bases left unmatched: 2. The CDR3 sequence is 12 residues long. Germline assignment: CDR1 SGHRS and CDR2 YFSETQ. The CDR3 spells CASSLDRGSYTF. The DNA for the CDR3 is TGCGCCAGCAGCTTGGACAGGGGCAGCTACACCTTC.

This clonotype was seen only once. Being one base from a much bigger clone, this may be a read error. The chain joins TRBV24-1 to TRBJ1-2, with unresolved D. Deletions cut 0 bases from V and 3 bases from J, with 7 bases between. Germline lookup yields CDR1 KGHDR and CDR2 SFDVKD. The CDR3 is 14 amino acids. This CDR3 reads CATSDLWVDYGYTF. CDR3 coding DNA: TGTGCCACCAGTGATTTGTGGGTCGACTATGGCTACACCTTC.

This rearrangement joins TRBV4-1 to TRBJ2-1; no clear D gene. In germline, CDR1 is MGHRA, CDR2 YSYEKL. Trimming cost V 0 bases and J 6 bases, with 12 bases left between them. The CDR3 covers 15 residues. The CDR3 here is CASSQDGRPGNEQFF. DNA for the CDR3: TGCGCCAGCAGCCAAGATGGTAGACCCGGCAATGAGCAGTTCTTC.

The V gene is TRBV19, the J gene TRBJ1-4; possibly TRBD1 for D (6 bases). The CDR3 runs to 16 residues. The germline V gene has CDR1 LNHDA and CDR2 SQIVND (reference sequence). V dropped 2 bases and J dropped 0 bases, with 10 bases sitting between them. Here the CDR3 DNA reads TGTGCCAGTAGTATAATGGGGGGCGCAACTAATGAAAAACTGTTTTTT. Translation gives CASSIMGGATNEKLFF. Full variable domain (rest looked up from reference TRBV19 and TRBJ1-4): DGGITQSPKYLFRKEGQNVTLSCEQNLNHDAMYWYRQDPGQGLRLIYYSQIVNDFQKGDIAEGYSVSREKKESFPLTVTSAQKNPTAFYLCASSIMGGATNEKLFFGSGTQLSVL.

The sample holds a few counts of this clonotype. The V gene is TRBV7-6, the J gene TRBJ2-1; D perhaps matches TRBD2 (6 bases). Trimming shortened V by 1 base and J by 6 bases, and 19 bases separated the two germline ends. Germline V gene lookup returns CDR1 SGHVS and CDR2 FNYEAQ. This CDR3 is built from 17 residues. Written as DNA, the CDR3 is TGTGCCAGCAGCTTAGAGGGAGACTTCGGGACTGTCAATGAGCAGTTCTTC. Its translation: CASSLEGDFGTVNEQFF.

This clonotype was seen many times. The J gene is TRBJ2-3, the V gene TRBV28; 7 bases fit TRBD2. After removal of 3 bases from V and 0 bases from J, the junction contained 3 bases not matched to a gene. From germline, CDR1 is MDHEN and CDR2 SYDVKM. The CDR3 runs to 15 residues. CDR3 sequence reads: CASSFLAASTDTQYF. In DNA, the CDR3 is TGTGCCAGCAGTTTTCTAGCGGCAAGCACAGATACGCAGTATTTT.